This T cell receptor (beta chain) was recorded in a study of T cell responses to AZD1222 COVID-19 vaccine. Study results and limitations: Of the AZD1222 recipients, only six were seropositive at baseline. Regions 160-218 and 743-854 held dominance among vaccine-associated CD4 TCRs, which spanned spike.

Some clones are missing from TCRdb's copy, which holds only in-frame ones; the method was immunoSEQ multiplex PCR. The repertoire has about 120,000 clones, roughly nine tenths of them found once; the top ten carry 4% to 5%. About this clone itself: The antigen is undetermined.

V lost 0 bases to trimming and J lost 0 bases, with 13 bases between them. The CDR3 consists of 17 residues. In germline, CDR1 is SGHRS, CDR2 YFSETQ. The chain combines TRBV5-1 with TRBJ1-3; the D is unclear. This TCR was sampled from an adult in good health. The specimen was peripheral blood, collected on day 0 of AZD1222 vaccination. CDR3 sequence reads: CASSLDGMRRSGNTIYF. Written as DNA, the CDR3 is TGCGCCAGCAGCTTGGACGGAATGCGTCGCTCTGGAAACACCATATATTTT. The complete variable domain, with remaining parts taken from reference TRBV5-1 and TRBJ1-3, reads KAGVTQTPRYLIKTRGQQVTLSCSPISGHRSVSWYQQTPGQGLQFLFEYFSETQRNKGNFPGRFSGRQFSNSRSEMNVSTLELGDSALYLCASSLDGMRRSGNTIYFGEGSWLTVV.